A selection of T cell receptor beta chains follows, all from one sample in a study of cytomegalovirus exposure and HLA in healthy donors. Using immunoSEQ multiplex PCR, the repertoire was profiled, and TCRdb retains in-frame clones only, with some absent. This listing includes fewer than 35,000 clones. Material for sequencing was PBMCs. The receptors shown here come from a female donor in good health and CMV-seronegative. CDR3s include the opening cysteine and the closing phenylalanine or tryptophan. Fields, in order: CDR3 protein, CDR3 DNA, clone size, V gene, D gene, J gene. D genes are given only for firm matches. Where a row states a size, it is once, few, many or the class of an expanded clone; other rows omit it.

CDR3: CSAGRDAGF
DNA: TGCAGTGCAGGACGGGATGCCGGCTTC
size: -
V: TRBV20-1
D: -
J: TRBJ2-7

CDR3: CASTRGQFQETQYF
DNA: TGTGCCAGCACCAGGGGACAGTTCCAAGAGACCCAGTACTTC
size: -
V: TRBV6-6
D: TRBD1
J: TRBJ2-5

CDR3: CASSPGQLRSEKLFF
DNA: TGTGCCAGCAGCCCTGGCCAATTAAGATCTGAAAAACTGTTTTTT
size: -
V: TRBV27
D: -
J: TRBJ1-4

CDR3: CASSLLRGYEQYF
DNA: TGCGCCAGCAGCTTGTTGCGGGGCTACGAGCAGTACTTC
size: -
V: TRBV5-1
D: -
J: TRBJ2-7

CDR3: CASSQAGRGAEGYTF
DNA: TGCGCCAGCAGCCAAGCGGGCCGGGGGGCGGAGGGCTACACCTTC
size: -
V: TRBV4-3
D: -
J: TRBJ1-2

CDR3: CASSVDTSGNTDTQYF
DNA: TGTGCCAGCAGCGTAGATACTAGCGGGAACACAGATACGCAGTATTTT
size: -
V: TRBV9
D: TRBD2
J: TRBJ2-3

CDR3: CASSLRGFYEQYF
DNA: TGTGCCAGCAGCCTTAGAGGGTTCTACGAGCAGTACTTC
size: -
V: TRBV7-6
D: -
J: TRBJ2-7

CDR3: CASSLPDRMNTEAFF
DNA: TGTGCCAGCAGCTTACCGGACAGGATGAACACTGAAGCTTTCTTT
size: -
V: TRBV7-8
D: TRBD1
J: TRBJ1-1

CDR3: CASSYASGVGEQYF
DNA: TGTGCCAGCAGTTACGCTAGCGGGGTCGGCGAGCAGTACTTC
size: -
V: TRBV6-5
D: TRBD2
J: TRBJ2-7

CDR3: CASSPSGGGARRETQYF
DNA: TGTGCCAGCAGTCCCTCTGGCGGGGGGGCAAGGCGAGAGACCCAGTACTTC
size: -
V: TRBV28
D: TRBD2
J: TRBJ2-5

CDR3: CASSLGDRDSPLHF
DNA: TGTGCCAGCAGCTTAGGAGACAGGGATTCACCCCTCCACTTT
size: -
V: TRBV11-2
D: TRBD1
J: TRBJ1-6

CDR3: CSVVSSPSYEQYF
DNA: TGCAGCGTTGTAAGCTCCCCGTCCTACGAGCAGTACTTC
size: -
V: TRBV29-1
D: -
J: TRBJ2-7

CDR3: CASSQDRASTGELFF
DNA: TGCGCCAGCAGCCAGGACAGGGCGTCCACCGGGGAACTGTTTTTT
size: -
V: TRBV5-1
D: TRBD1
J: TRBJ2-2

CDR3: CASTTSEWYNEQFF
DNA: TGTGCCTCTACGACTAGCGAGTGGTACAATGAGCAGTTCTTC
size: -
V: TRBV30
D: TRBD2
J: TRBJ2-1

CDR3: CASTTSGGAREQYF
DNA: TGTGCCAGCACAACTAGCGGGGGGGCTCGCGAGCAGTACTTC
size: -
V: TRBV6-6
D: TRBD2
J: TRBJ2-7

CDR3: CASSLMSYVVNEQFF
DNA: TGTGCCAGCAGCTTAATGAGCTATGTCGTCAATGAGCAGTTCTTC
size: -
V: TRBV7-2
D: -
J: TRBJ2-1

CDR3: CASSYFRVEGYTF
DNA: TGTGCCAGCAGTTACTTCAGGGTAGAAGGCTACACCTTC
size: -
V: TRBV6-5
D: -
J: TRBJ1-2

CDR3: CASRRDYYGYTF
DNA: TGTGCCAGTAGGAGGGACTACTATGGCTACACCTTC
size: -
V: TRBV19
D: -
J: TRBJ1-2

CDR3: CASSAQGAVTGELFF
DNA: TGTGCCAGCAGCGCCCAGGGGGCGGTCACCGGGGAGCTGTTTTTT
size: -
V: TRBV13
D: TRBD1
J: TRBJ2-2

CDR3: CASSLQGRNTEAFF
DNA: TGTGCCAGCAGCCTACAGGGTCGGAACACTGAAGCTTTCTTT
size: -
V: TRBV7-3
D: -
J: TRBJ1-1

CDR3: CASSSIDRAGNTIYF
DNA: TGTGCCAGCAGCTCTATCGACAGGGCTGGAAACACCATATATTTT
size: -
V: TRBV5-6
D: TRBD1
J: TRBJ1-3

CDR3: CASSRMRDSQETQYF
DNA: TGCGCCAGCAGCCGTATGCGGGACAGCCAAGAGACCCAGTACTTC
size: -
V: TRBV4-1
D: -
J: TRBJ2-5

CDR3: CASEEILNSPLHF
DNA: TGTGCCAGCGAGGAGATTTTGAATTCACCCCTCCACTTT
size: -
V: TRBV6-1
D: -
J: TRBJ1-6

CDR3: CASSLARQGDSPLHF
DNA: TGTGCCAGCAGCTTAGCAAGGCAGGGGGATTCACCCCTCCACTTT
size: -
V: TRBV7-9
D: TRBD1
J: TRBJ1-6

CDR3: CATTLRGLTTDTQYF
DNA: TGTGCCACGACACTTAGGGGACTCACCACAGATACGCAGTATTTT
size: -
V: TRBV27
D: -
J: TRBJ2-3

CDR3: CASSLSGTGELFF
DNA: TGTGCCAGCAGCTTGTCGGGGACCGGGGAGCTGTTTTTT
size: -
V: TRBV7-9
D: -
J: TRBJ2-2

CDR3: CATADRVDTEAFF
DNA: TGTGCCACCGCGGACAGGGTAGACACTGAAGCTTTCTTT
size: -
V: TRBV10-3
D: TRBD1
J: TRBJ1-1

CDR3: CASSTAGTGSGTDTQYF
DNA: TGTGCCAGCAGCACAGCCGGGACAGGGAGTGGCACAGATACGCAGTATTTT
size: -
V: TRBV9
D: TRBD1
J: TRBJ2-3

CDR3: CASSLLTGGGYEKLFF
DNA: TGCGCCAGCAGCCTTCTCACAGGGGGCGGTTATGAAAAACTGTTTTTT
size: -
V: TRBV4-3
D: TRBD1
J: TRBJ1-4

CDR3: CAWIRTGANYGYTF
DNA: TGTGCCTGGATTCGGACAGGGGCTAACTATGGCTACACCTTC
size: -
V: TRBV30
D: TRBD1
J: TRBJ1-2

CDR3: CASSLVSGSLSYEQYF
DNA: TGCGCCAGCAGCTTGGTGTCTGGCTCGCTCTCCTACGAGCAGTACTTC
size: -
V: TRBV5-1
D: -
J: TRBJ2-7

CDR3: CASSLDSTNEKLFF
DNA: TGCGCCAGCAGCTTGGACAGTACAAATGAAAAACTGTTTTTT
size: -
V: TRBV5-1
D: -
J: TRBJ1-4

CDR3: CASSVLGTVNYGYTF
DNA: TGTGCCAGCAGCGTACTCGGGACAGTTAACTATGGCTACACCTTC
size: -
V: TRBV5-4
D: TRBD1
J: TRBJ1-2

CDR3: CASSPKQGSSGNTIYF
DNA: TGTGCCAGCAGCCCAAAGCAGGGAAGCTCTGGAAACACCATATATTTT
size: -
V: TRBV4-2
D: -
J: TRBJ1-3

CDR3: CASSQDLGQGAYGYTF
DNA: TGCGCCAGCAGCCAAGATCTCGGACAGGGGGCCTACGGCTACACCTTC
size: -
V: TRBV4-3
D: TRBD1
J: TRBJ1-2

CDR3: CASSLTPGEVYEQYF
DNA: TGTGCCAGCAGCTTAACCCCGGGAGAGGTCTACGAGCAGTACTTC
size: -
V: TRBV7-3
D: -
J: TRBJ2-7

CDR3: CASSKQGFEKLFF
DNA: TGTGCCAGCAGTAAACAGGGTTTTGAAAAACTGTTTTTT
size: -
V: TRBV27
D: -
J: TRBJ1-4

CDR3: CASSVGQGVYQPQHF
DNA: TGTGCCAGCAGTGTAGGGCAGGGGGTTTATCAGCCCCAGCATTTT
size: -
V: TRBV2
D: TRBD1
J: TRBJ1-5

CDR3: CASRGIAGAAYEQYF
DNA: TGTGCCAGCAGGGGTATAGCGGGGGCGGCCTACGAGCAGTACTTC
size: -
V: TRBV28
D: TRBD2
J: TRBJ2-7

CDR3: CASSQDLEGTHSNQPQHF
DNA: TGCGCCAGCAGCCAAGATCTTGAGGGAACTCATAGCAATCAGCCCCAGCATTTT
size: -
V: TRBV4-1
D: -
J: TRBJ1-5

CDR3: CAIAVKQGLYTF
DNA: TGTGCCATCGCCGTGAAACAGGGTCTCTACACCTTC
size: -
V: TRBV28
D: -
J: TRBJ1-2

CDR3: CASRDRGNPTSPLHF
DNA: TGTGCCAGCAGAGACAGGGGGAACCCCACTTCACCCCTCCACTTT
size: -
V: TRBV6-5
D: TRBD1
J: TRBJ1-6

CDR3: CASSLDGGSSGNTIYF
DNA: TGCGCCAGCAGCTTGGATGGGGGCTCCTCTGGAAACACCATATATTTT
size: -
V: TRBV5-1
D: -
J: TRBJ1-3

CDR3: CASSPGLAGGETQYF
DNA: TGTGCCAGCTCACCGGGACTAGCGGGGGGAGAGACCCAGTACTTC
size: -
V: TRBV18
D: TRBD2
J: TRBJ2-5

CDR3: CASSLSQGGKNIQYF
DNA: TGTGCCAGCAGCTTGAGTCAGGGCGGCAAAAACATTCAGTACTTC
size: -
V: TRBV5-4
D: -
J: TRBJ2-4

CDR3: CASSLPEAGESSYNEQFF
DNA: TGTGCCAGCAGCCTACCCGAGGCGGGGGAGAGCTCCTACAATGAGCAGTTCTTC
size: -
V: TRBV7-2
D: TRBD2
J: TRBJ2-1

CDR3: CASSLRPEGGLVEQFF
DNA: TGTGCCAGCAGCCTCCGCCCTGAGGGGGGGCTGGTTGAGCAGTTCTTC
size: -
V: TRBV9
D: -
J: TRBJ2-1

CDR3: CASSQYGQGGQPQHF
DNA: TGCGCCAGCAGCCAATATGGACAGGGCGGTCAGCCCCAGCATTTT
size: -
V: TRBV4-1
D: TRBD1
J: TRBJ1-5

CDR3: CASSDRPTGTFRAFF
DNA: TGTGCCAGCAGTGATAGACCGACAGGGACCTTCAGAGCTTTCTTT
size: medium-sized
V: TRBV2
D: TRBD1
J: TRBJ1-1

CDR3: CASSQGANTGELFF
DNA: TGTGCCAGCAGTCAGGGTGCGAACACCGGGGAGCTGTTTTTT
size: -
V: TRBV11-2
D: -
J: TRBJ2-2

CDR3: CASSLDGGRRNEQYF
DNA: TGTGCCAGCAGCTTAGACGGGGGGCGACGGAACGAGCAGTACTTC
size: -
V: TRBV7-6
D: -
J: TRBJ2-7

CDR3: CASSPAGTAIYNEQFF
DNA: TGTGCCAGTAGTCCCGCCGGGACAGCCATTTACAATGAGCAGTTCTTC
size: -
V: TRBV19
D: TRBD1
J: TRBJ2-1

CDR3: CASRIKGARNEKLFF
DNA: TGTGCCAGCAGAATTAAGGGGGCGAGGAATGAAAAACTGTTTTTT
size: -
V: TRBV2
D: TRBD1
J: TRBJ1-4